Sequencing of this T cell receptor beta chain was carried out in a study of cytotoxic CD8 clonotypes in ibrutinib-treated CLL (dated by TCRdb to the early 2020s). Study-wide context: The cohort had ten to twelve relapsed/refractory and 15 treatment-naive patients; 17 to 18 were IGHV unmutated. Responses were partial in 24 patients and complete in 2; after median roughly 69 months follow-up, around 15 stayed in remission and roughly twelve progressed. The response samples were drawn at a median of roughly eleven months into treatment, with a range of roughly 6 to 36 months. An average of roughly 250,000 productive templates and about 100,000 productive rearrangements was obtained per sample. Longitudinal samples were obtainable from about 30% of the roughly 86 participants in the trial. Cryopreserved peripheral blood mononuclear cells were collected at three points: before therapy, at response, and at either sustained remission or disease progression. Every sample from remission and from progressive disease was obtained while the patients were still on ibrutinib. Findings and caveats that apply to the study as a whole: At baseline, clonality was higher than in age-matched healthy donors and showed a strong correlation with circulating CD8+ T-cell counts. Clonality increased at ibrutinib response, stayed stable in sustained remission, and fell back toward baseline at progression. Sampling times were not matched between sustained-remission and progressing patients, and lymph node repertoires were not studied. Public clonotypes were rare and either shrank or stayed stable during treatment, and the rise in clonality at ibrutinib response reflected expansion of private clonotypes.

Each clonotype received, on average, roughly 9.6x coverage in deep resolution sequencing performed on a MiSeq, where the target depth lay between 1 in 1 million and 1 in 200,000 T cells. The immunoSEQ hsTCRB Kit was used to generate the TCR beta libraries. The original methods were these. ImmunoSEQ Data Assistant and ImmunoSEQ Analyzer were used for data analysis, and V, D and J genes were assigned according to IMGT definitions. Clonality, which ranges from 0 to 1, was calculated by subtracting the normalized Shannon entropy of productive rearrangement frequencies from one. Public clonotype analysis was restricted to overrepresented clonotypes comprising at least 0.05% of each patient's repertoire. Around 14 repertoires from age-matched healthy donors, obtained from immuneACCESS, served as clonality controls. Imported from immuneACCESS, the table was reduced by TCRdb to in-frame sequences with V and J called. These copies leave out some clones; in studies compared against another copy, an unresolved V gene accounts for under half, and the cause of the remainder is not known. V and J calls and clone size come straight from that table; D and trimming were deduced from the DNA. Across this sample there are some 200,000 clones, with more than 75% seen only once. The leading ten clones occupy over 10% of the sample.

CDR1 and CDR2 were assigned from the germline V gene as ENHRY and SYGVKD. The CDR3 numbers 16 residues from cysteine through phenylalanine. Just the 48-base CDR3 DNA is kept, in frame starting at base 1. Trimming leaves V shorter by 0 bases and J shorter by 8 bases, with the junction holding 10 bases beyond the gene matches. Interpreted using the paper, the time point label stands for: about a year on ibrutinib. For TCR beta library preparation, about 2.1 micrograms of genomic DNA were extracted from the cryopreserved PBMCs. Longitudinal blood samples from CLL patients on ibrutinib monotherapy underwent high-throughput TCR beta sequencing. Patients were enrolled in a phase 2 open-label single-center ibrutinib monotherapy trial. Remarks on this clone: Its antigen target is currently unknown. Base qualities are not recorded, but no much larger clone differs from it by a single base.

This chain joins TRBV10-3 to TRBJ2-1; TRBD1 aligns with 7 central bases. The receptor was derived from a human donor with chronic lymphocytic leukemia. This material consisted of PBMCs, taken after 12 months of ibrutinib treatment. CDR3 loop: CAISESRGPTGYEQFF. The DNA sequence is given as TGTGCCATCAGTGAGTCGAGGGGGCCGACAGGTTATGAGCAGTTCTTC.